These 13 T cell receptor beta chains were sequenced from one sample in a study of blood T cell repertoires in COVID-19. Only in-frame clones appear in the TCRdb table, and some are missing; sequencing was by immunoSEQ multiplex PCR. In the table there are about 50,000 clones, about 86% of which are singletons. Sequencing was performed on peripheral blood. Receptors were obtained from a woman of 80 years or more with acute or convalescent COVID-19.

The chain joins TRBV13 to TRBJ1-1; the D gene is possibly TRBD1 (6 bases). Germline values: CDR1 PRHDT, CDR2 FYEKMQ (reference sequence). CDR3 length: 14 amino acids. Trimming shortened V by 6 bases and J by 1 base, and 12 bases separated the two germline ends. In DNA form, the CDR3 reads TGTGCCAGCAGACGACAGGCAAGGAACACTGAAGCTTTCTTT. Protein sequence: CASRRQARNTEAFF.

Of note for this clone: A read error may produce the germline difference seen at one junction end. This chain uses TRBV7-7 with TRBJ2-2, with 12 bases aligning to TRBD2. The V gene's germline CDR1 is SSHAT and CDR2 FNYEAQ (reference sequence). CDR3 length: 16 amino acids. CDR3 DNA sequence: TGTGCTAGCAGCCCGCTAGCGGGGGGGGTCACCGGGGAGCTGTTTTTT. Its protein product is CASSPLAGGVTGELFF.

This chain connects TRBV19 to TRBJ2-3; TRBD2 matches 7 bases. The CDR3 has 14 amino acids. V gave up 5 bases and J gave up 0 bases; unmatched junction bases: 2. Germline CDR1 is LNHDA and CDR2 is SQIVND (reference sequence). The CDR3 coding sequence is TGTGCCAGTAGTCGACTAGCTAGCACAGATACGCAGTATTTT. Its protein is CASSRLASTDTQYF.

The V call is TRBV11-1, the J call TRBJ1-2; 7 bases fit TRBD1. The CDR3 covers 16 residues. The V and J ends lost 1 base and 5 bases, in that order; junction bases with no gene match: 10. Germline assignment: CDR1 SGHAT and CDR2 FQDESV (reference sequence). The CDR3 nucleotides read TGTGCCAGCAGCTTAGACCCTAAGACAGGGAAGTATGGCTACACCTTC. Its protein product is CASSLDPKTGKYGYTF.

This clone was recorded a few times. This chain uses TRBV2 with TRBJ2-1; no reliable D call. V shed 6 bases and J shed 6 bases, with 12 bases lying between them. The CDR3 is 13 residues long. Germline V gene lookup returns CDR1 SNHLY and CDR2 FYNNEI. As DNA, the CDR3 is TGTGCCAGCAGCTGGAAACAGACCAATGAGCAGTTCTTC. Residues: CASSWKQTNEQFF.

The chain joins TRBV19 to TRBJ1-1; no firm D call. This CDR3 contains 16 residues. CDR1 and CDR2 (germline): LNHDA, SQIVND (reference sequence). V lost 2 bases to trimming and J lost 0 bases, with 13 bases between them. As DNA, the CDR3 is TGTGCCAGTAGTATATCGGATCAGACAATGAACACTGAAGCTTTCTTT. Translating gives CASSISDQTMNTEAFF.

The chain links TRBV14 to TRBJ2-2, with 8 bases that match TRBD1. The V segment lost 4 bases and the J segment 2 bases; nucleotides outside the gene matches: 6. The CDR3 consists of 16 residues. Germline loops: CDR1 SGHDN, CDR2 FVKESK. The CDR3 region is CASSRWTGLNTGELFF. The CDR3 DNA reads as TGTGCCAGCAGCCGATGGACAGGGCTAAACACCGGGGAGCTGTTTTTT.

A few counts support this clone. V and J are TRBV20-1 and TRBJ1-1; 9 nucleotides align to TRBD1. Germline-derived CDR1 and CDR2 are DFQATT and SNEGSKA (reference sequence). There are 14 residues in the CDR3. J lost 6 bases, V lost 3 bases, and 8 bases had no gene match. CDR3 nucleotides: TGCAGTGCTAGTGCCGGGACAGGGCTCGCTGAAGCTTTCTTT. Protein: CSASAGTGLAEAFF.

The CDR3 DNA sequence: TGTGCCAGCAGCTTCCGGGACAGGGAAGGCTCTGGAAACACCATATATTTT. This translates into CASSFRDREGSGNTIYF. The rearrangement uses TRBV5-4 and TRBJ1-3; TRBD1 matches at 9 bases. The CDR3 has 17 residues. The germline V gene encodes CDR1 SGHNT and CDR2 YYREEE (reference sequence). V was pared by 2 bases and J by 0 bases, with 6 bases of the junction left unmatched.

The chain couples TRBV19 to TRBJ2-3; 10 nucleotides align to TRBD1. Germline-derived CDR1 and CDR2 are LNHDA and SQIVND (reference sequence). CDR3 length equals 14 residues. The V segment lost 4 bases and the J segment 10 bases; nucleotides outside the gene matches: 8. CDR3 loop: CASSSGTGEGAQYF. The CDR3 DNA reads TGTGCCAGTAGTAGCGGGACAGGGGAGGGGGCGCAGTATTTT.

This rearrangement joins TRBV5-5 to TRBJ1-2; D remains unclear. Trimming left V 4 bases short and J 0 bases short, with 7 bases between. The CDR3 extends over 13 amino acids. Germline CDR1 reads SGHKS; CDR2 reads YYEKEE (reference sequence). The CDR3 DNA is TGTGCCAGCAGCCCCGGGACTAACTATGGCTACACCTTC. Amino acid sequence: CASSPGTNYGYTF.

The V call is TRBV4-2, the J call TRBJ1-1; D is ambiguous. Between the trimmed V and J ends, which lost 0 bases and 1 base, there was a span of 9 bases. The CDR3 loop spans 15 amino acids. Germline CDR1 reads LGHNA; CDR2 reads YNFKEQ. CDR3 region: CASSQDPVWNTEAFF. The CDR3 DNA reads TGTGCCAGCAGCCAAGATCCCGTTTGGAACACTGAAGCTTTCTTT.

The V gene is TRBV5-1, the J gene TRBJ2-5; 11 positions match TRBD2. J lost 0 bases, V lost 0 bases, and 4 bases had no gene match. The germline V gene encodes CDR1 SGHRS and CDR2 YFSETQ. CDR3 length: 17 residues. The CDR3 reads CASSLGSSGGYQETQYF. For the CDR3, the DNA is TGCGCCAGCAGCTTGGGCTCTAGCGGGGGGTACCAAGAGACCCAGTACTTC.